This T cell receptor (beta chain) was retrieved from a study of T cell clonotyping in hematopoietic cell transplantation. Study-level background: Pretransplant recipient samples were taken after cytoreduction.

Sequencing used immunoSEQ multiplex PCR; TCRdb keeps in-frame clones, though not all of them. The sample has tens of thousands of clones, 95% to 97% seen once. Time point indicated: recipient sample about 28 days before transplant, after cytoreduction. Recipient blood drawn about 28 days pretransplant and days 30, 100, 180 after. On this clone itself: The antigen is undetermined.

Per germline, CDR1 SGHAT and CDR2 FQNNGV. CDR3 length: 15 amino acids. Trimming left V 1 base short and J 4 bases short, with 14 bases between. General study points: CD4 and CD8 repertoire contributions could not be separated without sorting. Pathologically expanded recipient clonotypes increased progressively from day 30 to day 180 as diversity fell.

Sequenced here: peripheral blood mononuclear cells, sampled before stem cell transplant. This TCR was recovered from a woman aged 45-65 years with acute myeloid leukemia. Some clones in this sample may be carry-over from other donors' samples. This rearrangement joins TRBV11-2 to TRBJ2-7; D is unresolved. The CDR3 here is CASSLGLDFLYEQYF. CDR3 bases: TGTGCCAGCAGCTTAGGTCTAGACTTTCTTTACGAGCAGTACTTC.